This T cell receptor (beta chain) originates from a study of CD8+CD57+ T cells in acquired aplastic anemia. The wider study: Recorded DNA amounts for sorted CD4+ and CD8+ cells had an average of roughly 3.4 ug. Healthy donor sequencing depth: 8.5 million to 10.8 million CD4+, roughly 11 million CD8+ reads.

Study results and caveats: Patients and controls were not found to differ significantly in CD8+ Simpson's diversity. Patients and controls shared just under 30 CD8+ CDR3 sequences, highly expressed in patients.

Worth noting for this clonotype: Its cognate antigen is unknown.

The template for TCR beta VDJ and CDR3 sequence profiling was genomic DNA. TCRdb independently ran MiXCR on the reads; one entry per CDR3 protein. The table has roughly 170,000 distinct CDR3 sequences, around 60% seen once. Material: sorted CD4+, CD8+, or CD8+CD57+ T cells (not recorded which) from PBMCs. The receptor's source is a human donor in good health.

The CDR3 DNA is TGTGCCAGTAGTCAGGTGCAAGAGACCCAGTACTTC. Its protein product is CASSQVQETQYF. The J gene is TRBJ2-5, the V gene TRBV19; the D is unclear. CDR3 length: 12 amino acids. Germline loops: CDR1 LNHDA, CDR2 SQIVND (reference sequence). V lost 5 bases, J lost 2 bases, and 6 bases lay in between.